The 27 T cell receptor beta chains presented below share a single source sample, sequenced in a study of T cell changes during pregnancy in multiple sclerosis. Only in-frame clones appear in the TCRdb table, and some are missing; sequencing was by immunoSEQ multiplex PCR. The data contain tens of thousands of clones, roughly nine tenths of them seen just once; the ten biggest clones take up 2% to 2.5%. The material was peripheral blood, obtained in the first trimester of pregnancy. The source is a female donor in good health, enrolled as a control in a pregnancy study.

The chain's CDR3 is CASSQLAGSTDTQYF. The CDR3 nucleotides are TGTGCCAGCAGTCAACTAGCGGGGAGCACAGATACGCAGTATTTT. The chain uses TRBV6-1 and TRBJ2-3; TRBD2 agrees at 10 bases. The J segment lost 0 bases and the V segment lost 5 bases, leaving 2 bases of the junction unmatched. Germline CDR1 and CDR2: MNHNS and SASEGT. The CDR3 consists of 15 residues.

This clone appeared once. The chain is built from TRBV18 and TRBJ2-1; D may be TRBD1 (6 bases). Trimming left V 8 bases short and J 6 bases short, with 17 bases between. The germline V gene has CDR1 KGHSH and CDR2 LQKENI. This CDR3 region has 14 residues. CDR3 loop: CASSRLRGSNEQFF. In nucleotides, the CDR3 is TGTGCCAGCAGCCGATTAAGGGGGAGCAATGAGCAGTTCTTC.

The rearrangement uses TRBV11-2 and TRBJ1-1, with a tentative D call TRBD1 (5 bases). Germline V gene data show CDR1 as SGHAT and CDR2 as FQNNGV. Trimming left V 5 bases short and J 5 bases short, with 24 bases between. This CDR3 spans 17 amino acids. CDR3 in amino acids: CASSRKYRVREETEAFF. In DNA form, the CDR3 reads TGTGCCAGCAGCCGGAAGTATCGGGTCAGGGAGGAAACTGAAGCTTTCTTT.

The chain is built from TRBV19 and TRBJ2-5, with D possibly TRBD1 on 6 matching bases. Germline CDR1 LNHDA, CDR2 SQIVND (reference sequence). Trimming shortened V by 4 bases and J by 5 bases, and 11 bases separated the two germline ends. CDR3 length equals 13 residues. The chain's CDR3 is CASSRIQGETQYF. CDR3 nucleotide sequence: TGTGCCAGTAGTAGAATTCAGGGGGAGACCCAGTACTTC.

The rearrangement joins TRBV27 to TRBJ2-1; TRBD1 matches at 8 bases. CDR1 and CDR2 (germline): MNHEY, SMNVEV (reference sequence). The CDR3 loop spans 15 amino acids. The V gene end was trimmed by 6 bases and the J gene end by 10 bases; junction bases not matched to a gene: 14. Here the CDR3 DNA reads TGTGCCAGCAGAGAAAGGGGACAGGTATTTTTCGAGCAGTTCTTC. Translating gives CASRERGQVFFEQFF.

This clone was picked up a small number of times. J is TRBJ1-5 and V is TRBV21-1; the table's TRBD1 call for D was not verified on the DNA. TRBV21-1 is an annotated pseudogene. The CDR3 spans 20 residues. CDR3 amino acids: CASSKALPDRGFGSNQPQHF. CDR3 nucleotide sequence: TGTGCCAGCAGCAAAGCGCTTCCGGACAGGGGCTTTGGTAGCAATCAGCCCCAGCATTTT.

The J gene is TRBJ1-1, the V gene TRBV15, with 10 bases lining up with TRBD1. Germline CDR1 and CDR2: LNHNV and YYDKDF (reference sequence). The length of the CDR3 is 13 residues. V shed 6 bases and J 7 bases; nucleotides not matched to a gene: 5. The CDR3 DNA sequence: TGTGCCACCAGTATAGACAGGGGGCTTGAAGCTTTCTTT. This encodes CATSIDRGLEAFF.

The chain couples TRBV7-3 to TRBJ2-7; 15 bases are shared with TRBD2. Losses at the gene ends were 5 bases for V and 4 bases for J; bases not matched to a gene: 6. The CDR3 length is 16 residues. CDR1 and CDR2 from the germline V gene are SGHTA and FQGTGA. The CDR3 DNA sequence: TGTGCCAGCAGCCCCGGACTAGCGGGGGGGCCGTACGAGCAGTACTTC. Its protein is CASSPGLAGGPYEQYF.

The V gene is TRBV25-1, the J gene TRBJ1-4, with 7 bases lining up with TRBD1. CDR3 size: 14 residues. J gave up 8 bases and V 3 bases, and 6 bases lay outside the gene matches. The germline gives CDR1 MGHDK, CDR2 SYGVNS. The CDR3 nucleotides are TGTGCCAGCAGTGACGACAGGGATGGCGAAAAACTGTTTTTT. This codes for CASSDDRDGEKLFF. Looking up the rest from reference TRBV25-1 and TRBJ1-4 gives the full variable domain: EADIYQTPRYLVIGTGKKITLECSQTMGHDKMYWYQQDPGMELHLIHYSYGVNSTEKGDLSSESTVSRIRTEHFPLTLESARPSHTSQYLCASSDDRDGEKLFFGSGTQLSVL.

The chain is built from TRBV2 and TRBJ2-7, with D uncertain. The CDR3 has 12 amino acids. The ends were cut back, 3 bases at V and 3 bases at J, with 6 bases in the middle. Germline CDR1 is SNHLY and CDR2 is FYNNEI. The CDR3, as DNA: TGTGCCAGCAGTGACGGTTACTACGAGCAGTACTTC. It is translated as CASSDGYYEQYF. The entire variable domain, with the rest obtained from reference TRBV2 and TRBJ2-7, is as follows: EPEVTQTPSHQVTQMGQEVILRCVPISNHLYFYWYRQILGQKVEFLVSFYNNEISEKSEIFDDQFSVERPDGSNFTLKIRSTKLEDSAMYFCASSDGYYEQYFGPGTRLTVT.

There are a few counts of this clone. The gene calls are TRBV27 and TRBJ2-7; D is unresolved. The CDR3 runs to 12 residues. The germline CDR1 and CDR2 sequences are MNHEY and SMNVEV (reference sequence). The germline V and J ends were trimmed by 8 bases and 0 bases, with 8 bases remaining between them. This chain's CDR3 is CASFSSSYEQYF. CDR3 nucleotides: TGTGCCAGCTTTTCCAGCTCCTACGAGCAGTACTTC.

V is TRBV7-9 and J is TRBJ2-7; D is perhaps TRBD1 (6 bases). The germline gives CDR1 SEHNR, CDR2 FQNEAQ (reference sequence). This CDR3 is 17 amino acids long. With 1 base removed from V and 1 base from J, the gap between germline ends came to 17 bases. The CDR3 sequence: CASSLGRFGDTSYEQYF. The CDR3 DNA is TGTGCCAGCAGCTTAGGCCGGTTCGGGGACACGTCCTACGAGCAGTACTTC.

This chain uses TRBV7-2 with TRBJ2-3, with D possibly TRBD2 on 6 matching bases. The V and J ends lost 3 bases and 6 bases respectively, with 10 bases between them. Germline V lookup: CDR1 SGHTA, CDR2 FQGNSA. The CDR3 contains 13 residues. CDR3 nucleotide sequence: TGTGCCAGCAGCTTGAACGCGGGGGATACGCAGTATTTT. Translation gives CASSLNAGDTQYF.

The chain recombines TRBV27 with TRBJ1-5; no firm D call. In germline, CDR1 is MNHEY, CDR2 SMNVEV (reference sequence). The ends were cut back, 2 bases at V and 5 bases at J, with 7 bases in the middle. This CDR3 spans 13 amino acids. This CDR3 reads CASSLTVDQPQHF. In DNA, the CDR3 is TGTGCCAGCAGTTTAACAGTCGATCAGCCCCAGCATTTT.

This sequence joins TRBV6-5 and TRBJ1-2, with TRBD1 matching over 8 bases. The germline V gene encodes CDR1 MNHEY and CDR2 SVGAGI. The CDR3 is 14 residues long. V shed 5 bases and J 4 bases; nucleotides not matched to a gene: 6. Here the CDR3 reads CASSESTGGYGYTF. The CDR3 nucleotides read TGTGCCAGCAGTGAATCAACAGGGGGCTATGGCTACACCTTC.

The V call is TRBV28, the J call TRBJ1-5; 11 bases fit TRBD1. Germline CDR1 and CDR2: MDHEN and SYDVKM. The V gene end was trimmed by 5 bases and the J gene end by 4 bases; junction bases not matched to a gene: 10. This CDR3 has 17 amino acids. The CDR3 sequence: CASSTLGQGALNQPQHF. In DNA, the CDR3 is TGTGCCAGCAGTACCCTAGGACAGGGGGCTTTAAATCAGCCCCAGCATTTT.

The rearrangement uses TRBV5-4 and TRBJ2-1; no firm D call. V lost 1 base and J lost 8, with 10 bases in between. This CDR3 is built from 13 residues. Looked up from germline, CDR1 is SGHNT and CDR2 is YYREEE (reference sequence). This chain's CDR3 is CASSLRLSDEQFF. Here the CDR3 DNA reads TGTGCCAGCAGCTTGAGGCTAAGCGATGAGCAGTTCTTC. The variable domain in full, completed from reference TRBV5-4 and TRBJ2-1, reads ETGVTQSPTHLIKTRGQQVTLRCSSQSGHNTVSWYQQALGQGPQFIFQYYREEENGRGNFPPRFSGLQFPNYSSELNVNALELDDSALYLCASSLRLSDEQFFGPGTRLTVL.

The CDR3 DNA reads as TGTGCCAGCAGCTCCGTCGCCGGGACAGGGAACACTGAAGCTTTCTTT. It is translated as CASSSVAGTGNTEAFF. The genes are TRBV5-4 and TRBJ1-1, with 8 bases lining up with TRBD1. The V segment lost 3 bases and the J segment 1 base; nucleotides outside the gene matches: 8. CDR1 and CDR2 from the germline V gene are SGHNT and YYREEE (reference sequence). The CDR3 is 16 residues long. The full variable domain, rest sourced from reference TRBV5-4 and TRBJ1-1, is ETGVTQSPTHLIKTRGQQVTLRCSSQSGHNTVSWYQQALGQGPQFIFQYYREEENGRGNFPPRFSGLQFPNYSSELNVNALELDDSALYLCASSSVAGTGNTEAFFGQGTRLTVV.

The chain employs TRBV4-1 and TRBJ1-2; tentatively, D is TRBD1 (5 bases). The CDR3 loop spans 15 amino acids. V lost 2 bases, J lost 8 bases, and 18 bases lay in between. The germline CDR1 and CDR2 sequences are MGHRA and YSYEKL. In nucleotides, the CDR3 is TGCGCCAGCAGCCAATTTTTTACAGGTATGCGCGGCTACACCTTC. The encoded protein is CASSQFFTGMRGYTF.

This chain uses TRBV4-1 with TRBJ1-1; 8 positions match TRBD1. This CDR3 has 15 residues. Looked up from germline, CDR1 is MGHRA and CDR2 is YSYEKL. V was clipped by 3 bases and J by 0 bases; unmatched bases: 3. The chain's CDR3 is CASSHRDRLNTEAFF. The CDR3 DNA reads TGCGCCAGCAGCCATCGGGACAGGCTGAACACTGAAGCTTTCTTT.

The V gene is TRBV11-2, the J gene TRBJ1-1; TRBD1 agrees at 7 bases. Germline V gene data show CDR1 as SGHAT and CDR2 as FQNNGV. Trimming removed 5 bases from V and 2 bases from J; junction bases left unmatched: 17. The CDR3 is 18 amino acids. CDR3 DNA sequence: TGTGCCAGCAGCCCCTTTAGGACAGAACAGGGGAAAAACACTGAAGCTTTCTTT. Amino acid sequence: CASSPFRTEQGKNTEAFF.

The CDR3 DNA reads as TGTGCCAGCAGTGAATACGGGGGTAGGTACGAGCAGTACTTC. Encoded protein: CASSEYGGRYEQYF. The J gene is TRBJ2-7, the V gene TRBV25-1; D may be TRBD2 (6 bases). This CDR3 is built from 14 residues. CDR1 MGHDK and CDR2 SYGVNS come from the germline V gene. Trimming cost V 0 bases and J 4 bases, with 10 bases left between them.

This clone came up once. CDR3 bases: TGCGCCAATCCCCCGCGGAGTAACTATGGCTACACCTTC. Protein sequence: CANPPRSNYGYTF. This rearrangement joins TRBV5-1 to TRBJ1-2; D unclear. The V end was cut by 9 bases, the J end by 1 base, with 13 bases between. The CDR3 runs 13 residues. Germline CDR1 is SGHRS and CDR2 is YFSETQ.

About this clone itself: This specimen includes other DNA sequences encoding the same CDR3. This chain joins TRBV9 and TRBJ2-2; no reliable D call. V was cut by 0 bases and J by 4 bases, with 7 bases left in between. Germline V gives CDR1 SGDLS, CDR2 YYNGEE. This CDR3 comprises 14 residues. In DNA form, the CDR3 reads TGTGCCAGCAGCGTAGCGACTCCCACCGGGGAGCTGTTTTTT. Translated, it gives CASSVATPTGELFF.

The V and J genes are TRBV4-1 and TRBJ1-2; D might be TRBD1 (5 bases). Germline V CDR1 and CDR2: MGHRA, YSYEKL. The CDR3 spans 15 residues. Trimming took off 0 bases at V and 4 bases at J, with 12 bases between the two ends. The CDR3 region is CASSQDEGLPYGYTF. The CDR3 bases are TGCGCCAGCAGCCAAGACGAGGGACTGCCCTATGGCTACACCTTC.

This clone was seen a single time. At one end the junction does not follow the germline gene, possibly because of a read error. Here the CDR3 reads CASSSQGAPRSF. CDR3 nucleotides: TGTGCCAGCAGCAGCCAGGGGGCGCCTCGAAGTTTC. This chain connects TRBV5-4 to TRBJ2-7; 8 bases map to TRBD1. Looked up from germline, CDR1 is SGHNT and CDR2 is YYREEE (reference sequence). The CDR3 loop spans 12 amino acids.

The chain links TRBV30 to TRBJ2-1, with D perhaps TRBD1 (5 bases). In germline, CDR1 is GTSNPN, CDR2 SVGIG (reference sequence). The CDR3 has 14 amino acids. With 2 bases removed from V and 0 bases from J, the gap between germline ends came to 8 bases. In nucleotides, the CDR3 is TGTGCCTGGAGTACAGGAGTCTCCTACAATGAGCAGTTCTTC. Residues: CAWSTGVSYNEQFF. Full variable domain (missing parts from reference TRBV30 and TRBJ2-1): SQTIHQWPATLVQPVGSPLSLECTVEGTSNPNLYWYRQAAGRGLQLLFYSVGIGQISSEVPQNLSASRPQDRQFILSSKKLLLSDSGFYLCAWSTGVSYNEQFFGPGTRLTVL.